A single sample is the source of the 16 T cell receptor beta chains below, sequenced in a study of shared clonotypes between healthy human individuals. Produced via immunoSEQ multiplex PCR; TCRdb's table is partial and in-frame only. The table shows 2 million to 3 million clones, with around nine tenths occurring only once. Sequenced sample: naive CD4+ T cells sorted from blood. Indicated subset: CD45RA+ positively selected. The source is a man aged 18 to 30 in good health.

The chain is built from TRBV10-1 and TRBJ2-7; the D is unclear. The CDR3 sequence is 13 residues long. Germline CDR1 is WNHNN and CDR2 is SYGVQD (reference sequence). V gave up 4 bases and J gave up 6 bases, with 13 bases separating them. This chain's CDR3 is CASSALIQGEQYF. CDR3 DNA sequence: TGCGCCAGCAGTGCCCTCATTCAAGGCGAGCAGTACTTC.

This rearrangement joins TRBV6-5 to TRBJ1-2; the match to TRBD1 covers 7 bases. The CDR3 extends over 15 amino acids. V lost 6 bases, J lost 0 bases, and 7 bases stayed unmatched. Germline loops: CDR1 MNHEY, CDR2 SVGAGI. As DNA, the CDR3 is TGTGCCAGCAGAGGCGCCGGGACAGCTAACTATGGCTACACCTTC. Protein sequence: CASRGAGTANYGYTF.

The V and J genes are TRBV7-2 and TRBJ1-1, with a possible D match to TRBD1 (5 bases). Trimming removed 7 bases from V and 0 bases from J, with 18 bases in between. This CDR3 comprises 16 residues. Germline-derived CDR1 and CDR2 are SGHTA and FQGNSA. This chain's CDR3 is CASTQGAVTMNTEAFF. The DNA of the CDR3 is TGTGCCAGCACCCAAGGGGCAGTGACTATGAACACTGAAGCTTTCTTT.

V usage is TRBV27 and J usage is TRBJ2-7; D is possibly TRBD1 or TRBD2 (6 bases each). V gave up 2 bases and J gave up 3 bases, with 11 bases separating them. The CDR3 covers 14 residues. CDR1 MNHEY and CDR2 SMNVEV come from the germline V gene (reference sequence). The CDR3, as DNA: TGTGCCAGCAGTTTACGGGGGCTCCTCTACGAGCAGTACTTC. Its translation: CASSLRGLLYEQYF.

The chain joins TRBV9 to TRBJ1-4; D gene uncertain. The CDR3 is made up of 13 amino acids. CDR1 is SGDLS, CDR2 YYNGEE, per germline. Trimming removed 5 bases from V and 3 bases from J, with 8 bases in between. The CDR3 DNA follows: TGTGCCAGCAGTGTCACGGCTAATGAAAAACTGTTTTTT. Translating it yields CASSVTANEKLFF.

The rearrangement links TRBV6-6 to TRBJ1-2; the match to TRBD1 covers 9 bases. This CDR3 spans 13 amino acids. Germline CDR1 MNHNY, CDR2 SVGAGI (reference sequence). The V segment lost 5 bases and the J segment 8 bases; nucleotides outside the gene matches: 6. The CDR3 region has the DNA TGTGCCAGCAGTCGGGACAGGGCATCCGGCTACACCTTC. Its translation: CASSRDRASGYTF.

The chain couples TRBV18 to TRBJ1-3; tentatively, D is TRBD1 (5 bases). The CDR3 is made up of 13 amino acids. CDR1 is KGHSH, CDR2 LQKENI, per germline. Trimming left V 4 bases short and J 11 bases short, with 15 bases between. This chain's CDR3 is CASSLKDTVAIYF. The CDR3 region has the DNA TGTGCCAGCTCACTTAAGGACACGGTCGCCATATATTTT.

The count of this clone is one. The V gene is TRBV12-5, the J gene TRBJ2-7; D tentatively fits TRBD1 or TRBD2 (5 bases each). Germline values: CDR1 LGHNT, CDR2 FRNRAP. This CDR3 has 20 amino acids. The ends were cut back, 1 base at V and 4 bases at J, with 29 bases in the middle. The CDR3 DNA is TGTGCTAGTGGTTTGGGTCGGTTGGGACCCCAGGGTGATCTTTGGTACGAGCAGTACTTC. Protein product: CASGLGRLGPQGDLWYEQYF.

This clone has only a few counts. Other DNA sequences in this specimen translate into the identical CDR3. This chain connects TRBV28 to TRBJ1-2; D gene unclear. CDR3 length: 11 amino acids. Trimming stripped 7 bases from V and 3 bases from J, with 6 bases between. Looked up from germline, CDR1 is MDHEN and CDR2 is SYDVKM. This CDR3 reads CASNRDYGYTF. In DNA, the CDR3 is TGTGCCAGCAACCGGGACTATGGCTACACCTTC.

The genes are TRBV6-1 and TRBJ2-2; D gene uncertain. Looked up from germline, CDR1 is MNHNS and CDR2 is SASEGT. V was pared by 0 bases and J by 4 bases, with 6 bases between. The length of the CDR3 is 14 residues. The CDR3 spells CASSEAPFTGELFF. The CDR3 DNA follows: TGTGCCAGCAGTGAAGCCCCCTTCACCGGGGAGCTGTTTTTT.

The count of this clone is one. The CDR3 DNA is TGTGCCAGCAGGCGGGACGACCATGGCTACACCTTC. Translation: CASRRDDHGYTF. The chain uses TRBV6-5 and TRBJ1-2, with D maybe TRBD1 (5 bases). V dropped 6 bases and J dropped 6 bases, with 11 bases sitting between them. The CDR3 consists of 12 residues. CDR1 MNHEY and CDR2 SVGAGI come from the germline V gene.

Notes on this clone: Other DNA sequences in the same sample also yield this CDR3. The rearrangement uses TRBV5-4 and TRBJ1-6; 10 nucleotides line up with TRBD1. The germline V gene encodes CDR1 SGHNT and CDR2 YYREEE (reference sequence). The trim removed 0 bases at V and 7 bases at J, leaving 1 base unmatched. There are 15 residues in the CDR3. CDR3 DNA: TGTGCCAGCAGCTTGGGGACAGGGGGAAATTCACCCCTCCACTTT. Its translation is CASSLGTGGNSPLHF.

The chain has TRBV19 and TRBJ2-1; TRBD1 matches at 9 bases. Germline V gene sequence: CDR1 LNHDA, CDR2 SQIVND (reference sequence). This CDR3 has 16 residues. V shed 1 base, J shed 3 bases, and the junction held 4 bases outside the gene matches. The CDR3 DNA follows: TGTGCCAGTAGTATAGGGAGGGGACAGGGCTACAATGAGCAGTTCTTC. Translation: CASSIGRGQGYNEQFF. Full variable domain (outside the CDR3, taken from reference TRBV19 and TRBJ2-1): DGGITQSPKYLFRKEGQNVTLSCEQNLNHDAMYWYRQDPGQGLRLIYYSQIVNDFQKGDIAEGYSVSREKKESFPLTVTSAQKNPTAFYLCASSIGRGQGYNEQFFGPGTRLTVL.

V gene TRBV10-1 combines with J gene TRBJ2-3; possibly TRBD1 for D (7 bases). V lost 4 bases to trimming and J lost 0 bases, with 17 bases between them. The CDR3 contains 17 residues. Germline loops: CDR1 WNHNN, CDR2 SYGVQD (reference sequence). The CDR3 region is CASSGAGPGQSTDTQYF. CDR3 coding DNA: TGCGCCAGCAGTGGAGCGGGCCCGGGACAGAGCACAGATACGCAGTATTTT.

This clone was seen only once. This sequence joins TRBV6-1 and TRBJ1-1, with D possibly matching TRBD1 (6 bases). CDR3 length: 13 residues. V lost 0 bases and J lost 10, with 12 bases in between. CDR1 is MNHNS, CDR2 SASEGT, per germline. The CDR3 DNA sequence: TGTGCCAGCAGTGAAGCCGGGACATTAGGAGCTTTCTTT. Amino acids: CASSEAGTLGAFF.

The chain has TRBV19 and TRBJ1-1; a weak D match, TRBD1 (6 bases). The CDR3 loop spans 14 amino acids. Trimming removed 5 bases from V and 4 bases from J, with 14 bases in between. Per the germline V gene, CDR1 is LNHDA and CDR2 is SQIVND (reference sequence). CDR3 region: CASSYREVSTEAFF. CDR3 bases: TGTGCCAGTAGTTACAGGGAGGTAAGCACTGAAGCTTTCTTT.